This TCR beta chain was observed in a study of shared clonotypes between healthy human individuals. General observations from the study: Estimated richness was generally greater in naive than memory subsets.

At the deep level, the assay was run. In the authors' workflow: There were no quality scores in the junction-only immunoSEQ sequences, so filtering differed. The data were produced by immunoSEQ multiplex PCR, yet TCRdb's version contains in-frame clones alone and is incomplete. Clone size and V and J calls were adopted from that table, with D and trimming inferred from the DNA. The top ten hold roughly 0.13% of the sample, which has some 2,400,000 clones, 95% seen once. A note on this clone: Its antigen is as yet unknown.

The split of CD4+ cells yielded CD45RA+ naive and CD45RA-negative memory subsets. The CDR3 extends over 12 amino acids. V was cut by 3 bases and J by 5 bases, with 10 bases left in between. Germline V gene data show CDR1 as GTSNPN and CDR2 as SVGIG (reference sequence). The chain has TRBV30 and TRBJ1-1; D is uncertain. This clonotype was obtained from a man between 18 and 29 years old in good health. Input material: naive CD4+ T cells sorted from blood. As to subset: CD45RA+ positively selected. The CDR3 region is CAWSPRITEAFF. CDR3 in DNA: TGTGCCTGGAGCCCCCGAATTACTGAAGCTTTCTTT.